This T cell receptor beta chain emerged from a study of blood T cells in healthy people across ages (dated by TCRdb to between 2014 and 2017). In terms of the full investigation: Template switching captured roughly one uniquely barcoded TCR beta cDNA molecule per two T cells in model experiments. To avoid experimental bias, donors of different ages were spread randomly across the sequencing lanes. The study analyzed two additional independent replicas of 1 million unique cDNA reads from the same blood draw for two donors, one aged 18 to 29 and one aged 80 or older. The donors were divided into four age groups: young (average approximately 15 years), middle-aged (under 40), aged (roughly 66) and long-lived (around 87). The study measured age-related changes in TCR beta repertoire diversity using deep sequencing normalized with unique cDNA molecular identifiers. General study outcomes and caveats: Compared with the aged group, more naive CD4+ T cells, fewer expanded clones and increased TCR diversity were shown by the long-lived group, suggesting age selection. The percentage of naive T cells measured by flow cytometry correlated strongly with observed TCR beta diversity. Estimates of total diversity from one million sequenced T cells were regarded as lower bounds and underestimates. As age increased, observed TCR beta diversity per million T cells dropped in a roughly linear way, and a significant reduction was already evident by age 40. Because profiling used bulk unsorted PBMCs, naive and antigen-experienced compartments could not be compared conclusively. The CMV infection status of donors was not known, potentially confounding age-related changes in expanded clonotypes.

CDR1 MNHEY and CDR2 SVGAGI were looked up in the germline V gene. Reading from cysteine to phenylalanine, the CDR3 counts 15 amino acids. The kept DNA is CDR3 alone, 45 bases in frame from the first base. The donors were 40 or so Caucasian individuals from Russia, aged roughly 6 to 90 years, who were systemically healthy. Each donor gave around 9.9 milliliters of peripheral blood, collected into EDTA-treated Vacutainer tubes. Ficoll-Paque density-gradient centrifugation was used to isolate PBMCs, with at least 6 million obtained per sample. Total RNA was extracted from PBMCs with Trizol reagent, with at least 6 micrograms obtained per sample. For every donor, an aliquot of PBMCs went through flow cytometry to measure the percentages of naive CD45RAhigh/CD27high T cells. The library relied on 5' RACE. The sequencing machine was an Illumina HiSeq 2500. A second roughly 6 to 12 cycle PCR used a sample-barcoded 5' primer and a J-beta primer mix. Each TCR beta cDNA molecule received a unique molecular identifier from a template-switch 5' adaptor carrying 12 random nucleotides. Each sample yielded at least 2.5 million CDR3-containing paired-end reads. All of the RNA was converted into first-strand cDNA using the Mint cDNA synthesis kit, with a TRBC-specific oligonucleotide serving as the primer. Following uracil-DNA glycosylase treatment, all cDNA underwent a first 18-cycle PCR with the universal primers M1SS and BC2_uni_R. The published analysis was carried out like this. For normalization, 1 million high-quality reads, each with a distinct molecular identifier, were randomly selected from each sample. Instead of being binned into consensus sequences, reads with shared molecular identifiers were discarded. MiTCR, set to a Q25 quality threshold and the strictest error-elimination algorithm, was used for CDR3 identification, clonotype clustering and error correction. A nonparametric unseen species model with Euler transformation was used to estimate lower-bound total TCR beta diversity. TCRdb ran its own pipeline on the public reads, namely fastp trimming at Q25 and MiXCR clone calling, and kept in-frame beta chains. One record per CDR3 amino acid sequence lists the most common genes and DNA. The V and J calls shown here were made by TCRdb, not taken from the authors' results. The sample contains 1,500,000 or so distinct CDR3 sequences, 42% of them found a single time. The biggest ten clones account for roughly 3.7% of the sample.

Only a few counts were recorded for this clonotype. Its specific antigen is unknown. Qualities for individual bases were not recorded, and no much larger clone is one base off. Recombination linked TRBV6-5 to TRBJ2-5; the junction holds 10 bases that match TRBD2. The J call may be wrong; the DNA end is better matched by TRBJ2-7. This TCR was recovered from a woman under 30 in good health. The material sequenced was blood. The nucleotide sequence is TGTGCCAGCAGTAGGGCTAGCGGGGGTCCCTACGAGCAGTACTTC. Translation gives CASSRASGGPYEQYF.